This T cell receptor beta chain was sequenced in a study of brain T cells in children with intractable seizures. Data came from immunoSEQ multiplex PCR; TCRdb stores just in-frame clones and leaves some out. The sample lists 95,000 to 120,000 clones, approximately 94% occurring once. Whole-study results and caveats: HCMV serostatus was not known, and viral specificity came from CDR3 similarity only. Absence of clones before surgery may stem from lower sequencing depth.

The germline CDR1 and CDR2 sequences are MNHEY and SMNVEV (reference sequence). The V gene end was trimmed by 2 bases and the J gene end by 2 bases; junction bases not matched to a gene: 5. This CDR3 region has 16 residues. The count of this clone is one. Its antigen is not identified. V gene TRBV27 combines with J gene TRBJ2-1; TRBD2 matches 8 bases. The sample in question was peripheral blood, obtained at surgery. This TCR came from a boy less than two years old with hemimegalencephaly and intractable seizures. CDR3 sequence reads: CASSLGLARPYNEQFF. Here the CDR3 DNA reads TGTGCCAGCAGTTTAGGACTAGCCAGACCCTACAATGAGCAGTTCTTC.